This entry lists 7 T cell receptor beta chains sequenced from one sample in a study of naive and memory T cell subsets. Two oligonucleotides, mixed equimolar, formed the beta constant-region primer covering TRBC1 and TRBC2. The ligated cDNA underwent four PCR rounds using SP2 and nested alpha and beta constant-region primers. MiXCR, run by TCRdb on the UMI-ligation and nested PCR reads, gives a single entry per CDR3 protein. This table holds about 90,000 distinct CDR3 sequences, about 11% found once. Whole-study findings and limits: Possibly reflecting memory cells re-expressing CD45RA, a few larger clonotypes occurred in naive repertoires, especially CD8.

These receptors have no identified antigens. Sequenced sample: naive CD4+ T cells from blood. The receptors shown here come from a human donor in good health.

This clonotype was seen many times. The chain couples TRBV19 to TRBJ2-7; a possible D gene is TRBD2 (5 bases). V lost 6 bases to trimming and J lost 0 bases, with 12 bases between them. The CDR3 sequence is 14 residues long. Germline CDR1 reads LNHDA; CDR2 reads SQIVND (reference sequence). CDR3 residues: CASRNSGSSYEQYF. CDR3 DNA sequence: TGTGCCAGTAGGAACAGCGGAAGCTCCTACGAGCAGTACTTC.

This clonotype showed up many times. J is TRBJ2-3 and V is TRBV6-5; no firm D call. V gave up 10 bases and J gave up 0 bases, with 14 bases separating them. CDR3 length equals 14 residues. In germline, CDR1 is MNHEY, CDR2 SVGAGI. The CDR3 reads CATARRSSTDTQYF. The CDR3 nucleotides are TGTGCCACAGCCCGACGTTCTAGCACAGATACGCAGTATTTT.

This clonotype was seen more than once but under ten times. This chain connects TRBV7-9 to TRBJ2-7; no reliable D call. The CDR3 runs to 15 residues. V was pared by 1 base and J by 0 bases, with 10 bases between. Germline V lookup: CDR1 SEHNR, CDR2 FQNEAQ (reference sequence). The CDR3 loop reads CASSLVAVSSYEQYF. DNA for the CDR3: TGTGCCAGCAGCTTAGTGGCAGTTAGCTCCTACGAGCAGTACTTC.

V usage is TRBV19 and J usage is TRBJ2-3; D perhaps matches TRBD2 (6 bases). V lost 6 bases to trimming and J lost 2 bases, with 12 bases between them. The CDR3 length is 14 residues. Per the germline V gene, CDR1 is LNHDA and CDR2 is SQIVND (reference sequence). CDR3 protein: CASRAAGNTDTQYF. In DNA form, the CDR3 reads TGTGCCAGTAGAGCGGCGGGGAACACAGATACGCAGTATTTT.

This sequence joins TRBV12-3 or TRBV12-4 and TRBJ1-1; D unclear. The length of the CDR3 is 13 residues. V was pared by 6 bases and J by 1 base, with 9 bases between. The chain's CDR3 is CASREIRNTEAFF. Here the CDR3 DNA reads TGTGCCAGCAGGGAAATCCGGAACACTGAAGCTTTCTTT.

The rearrangement links TRBV29-1 to TRBJ2-5; 8 positions match TRBD1. V was pared by 7 bases and J by 5 bases, with 6 bases of the junction left unmatched. The CDR3 runs to 12 residues. In germline, CDR1 is SQVTM, CDR2 ANQGSEA. Written as DNA, the CDR3 is TGCAGCGCCCAGGGGGCGGGGGAGACCCAGTACTTC. Amino acid sequence: CSAQGAGETQYF.

This clonotype was picked up a small number of times. V gene TRBV3-1 combines with J gene TRBJ1-2, with D uncertain. The CDR3 loop spans 14 amino acids. V was clipped by 0 bases and J by 4 bases, with 9 bases between them. Germline values: CDR1 LGHDT, CDR2 YNNKEL (reference sequence). The CDR3 protein is CASSQELGGYGYTF. The DNA of the CDR3 is TGTGCCAGCAGCCAAGAGTTGGGAGGCTATGGCTACACCTTC.